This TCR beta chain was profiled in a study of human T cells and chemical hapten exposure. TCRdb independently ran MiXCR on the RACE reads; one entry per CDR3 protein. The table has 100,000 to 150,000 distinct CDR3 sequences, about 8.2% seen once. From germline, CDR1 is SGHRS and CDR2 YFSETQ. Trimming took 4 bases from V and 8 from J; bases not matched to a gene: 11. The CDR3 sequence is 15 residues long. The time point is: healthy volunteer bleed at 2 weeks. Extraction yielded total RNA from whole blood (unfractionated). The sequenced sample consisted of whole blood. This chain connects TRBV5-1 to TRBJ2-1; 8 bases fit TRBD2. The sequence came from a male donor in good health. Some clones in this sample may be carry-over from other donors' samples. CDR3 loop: CASSQQGSGSYEQFF. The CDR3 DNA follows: TGCGCCAGCAGCCAGCAGGGGAGCGGGAGCTATGAGCAGTTCTTC. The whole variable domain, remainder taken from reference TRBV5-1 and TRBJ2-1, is KAGVTQTPRYLIKTRGQQVTLSCSPISGHRSVSWYQQTPGQGLQFLFEYFSETQRNKGNFPGRFSGRQFSNSRSEMNVSTLELGDSALYLCASSQQGSGSYEQFFGPGTRLTVL.